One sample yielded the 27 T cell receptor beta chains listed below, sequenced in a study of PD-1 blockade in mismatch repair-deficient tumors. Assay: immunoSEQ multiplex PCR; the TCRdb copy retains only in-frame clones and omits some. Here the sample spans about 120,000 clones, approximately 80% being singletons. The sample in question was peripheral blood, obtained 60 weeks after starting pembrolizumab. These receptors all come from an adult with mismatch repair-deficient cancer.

The CDR3 bases are TGCGCCAGCAGCTTATGGTCCGGGGACACTGAAGCTTTCTTT. The encoded protein is CASSLWSGDTEAFF. The V gene is TRBV5-1, the J gene TRBJ1-1, with D uncertain. The germline V gene encodes CDR1 SGHRS and CDR2 YFSETQ. The V and J ends lost 2 bases and 3 bases respectively, with 11 bases between them. The CDR3 consists of 14 residues. Together with reference TRBV5-1 and TRBJ1-1, the CDR3 gives the full variable domain: KAGVTQTPRYLIKTRGQQVTLSCSPISGHRSVSWYQQTPGQGLQFLFEYFSETQRNKGNFPGRFSGRQFSNSRSEMNVSTLELGDSALYLCASSLWSGDTEAFFGQGTRLTVV.

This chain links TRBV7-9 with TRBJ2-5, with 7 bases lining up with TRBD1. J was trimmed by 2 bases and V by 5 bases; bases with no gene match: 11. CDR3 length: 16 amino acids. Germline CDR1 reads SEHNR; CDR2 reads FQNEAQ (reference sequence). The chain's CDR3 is CASSRAFGTAQETQYF. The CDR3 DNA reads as TGTGCCAGCAGCCGTGCGTTTGGGACAGCACAAGAGACCCAGTACTTC.

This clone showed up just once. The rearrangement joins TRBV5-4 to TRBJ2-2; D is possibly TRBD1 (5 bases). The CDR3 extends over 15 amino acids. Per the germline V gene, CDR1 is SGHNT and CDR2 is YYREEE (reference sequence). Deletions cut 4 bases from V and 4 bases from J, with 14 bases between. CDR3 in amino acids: CASSVAVGATGELFF. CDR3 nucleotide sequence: TGTGCCAGCAGCGTGGCCGTAGGGGCCACCGGGGAGCTGTTTTTT.

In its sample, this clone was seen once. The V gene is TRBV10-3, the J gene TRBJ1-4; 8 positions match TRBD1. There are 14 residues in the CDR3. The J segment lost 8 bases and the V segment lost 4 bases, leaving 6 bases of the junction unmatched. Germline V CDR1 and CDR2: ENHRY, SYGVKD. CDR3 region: CAISAGTGREKLFF. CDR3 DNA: TGTGCCATCAGTGCCGGGACAGGCCGCGAAAAACTGTTTTTT.

CDR3 loop: CAISGGIDTGELFF. CDR3 DNA: TGTGCCATCAGTGGGGGAATCGACACCGGGGAGCTGTTTTTT. The V and J genes are TRBV10-3 and TRBJ2-2; D is ambiguous. Germline V gene data show CDR1 as ENHRY and CDR2 as SYGVKD. Trimming cost V 4 bases and J 3 bases, with 9 bases left between them. The CDR3 has 14 residues.

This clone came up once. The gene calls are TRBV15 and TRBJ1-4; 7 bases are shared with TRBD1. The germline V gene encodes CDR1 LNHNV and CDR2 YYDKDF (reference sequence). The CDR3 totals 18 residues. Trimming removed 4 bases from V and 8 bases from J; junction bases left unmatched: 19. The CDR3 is CATSTRQGPRGLEEKLFF. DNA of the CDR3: TGTGCCACCAGCACCCGACAGGGCCCCAGGGGTCTTGAGGAAAAACTGTTTTTT.

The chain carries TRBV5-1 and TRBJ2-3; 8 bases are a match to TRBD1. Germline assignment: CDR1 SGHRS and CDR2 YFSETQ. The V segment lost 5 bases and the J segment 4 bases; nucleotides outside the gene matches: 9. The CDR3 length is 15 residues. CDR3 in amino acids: CASRQTGVLPDTQYF. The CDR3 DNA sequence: TGCGCCAGCAGACAGACAGGGGTTCTTCCAGATACGCAGTATTTT.

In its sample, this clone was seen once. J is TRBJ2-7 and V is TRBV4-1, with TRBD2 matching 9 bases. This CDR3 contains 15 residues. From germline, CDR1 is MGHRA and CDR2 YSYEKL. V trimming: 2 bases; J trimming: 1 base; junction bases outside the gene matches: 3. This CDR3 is CASSQLAGLSYEQYF. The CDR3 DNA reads TGCGCCAGCAGCCAACTAGCGGGGTTGTCCTACGAGCAGTACTTC.

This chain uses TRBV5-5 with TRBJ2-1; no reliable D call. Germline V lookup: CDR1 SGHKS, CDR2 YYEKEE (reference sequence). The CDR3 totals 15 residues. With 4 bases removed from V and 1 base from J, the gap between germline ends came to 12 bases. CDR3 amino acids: CASSPGPESYNEQFF. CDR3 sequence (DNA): TGTGCCAGCAGCCCAGGACCGGAGTCCTACAATGAGCAGTTCTTC.

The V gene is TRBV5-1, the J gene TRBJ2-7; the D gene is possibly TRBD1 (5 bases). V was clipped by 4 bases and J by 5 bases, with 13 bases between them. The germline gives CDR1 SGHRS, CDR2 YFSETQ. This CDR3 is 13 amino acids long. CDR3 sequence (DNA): TGCGCCAGCAGCGTCCAGGGTCCCCACGAGCAGTACTTC. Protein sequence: CASSVQGPHEQYF.

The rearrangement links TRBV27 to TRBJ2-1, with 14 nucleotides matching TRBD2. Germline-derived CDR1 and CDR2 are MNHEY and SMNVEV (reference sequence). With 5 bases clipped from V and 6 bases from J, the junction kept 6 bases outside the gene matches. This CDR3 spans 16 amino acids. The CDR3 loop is CASSQTTSGRANEQFF. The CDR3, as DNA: TGTGCCAGCAGTCAAACGACTAGCGGGAGGGCCAATGAGCAGTTCTTC.

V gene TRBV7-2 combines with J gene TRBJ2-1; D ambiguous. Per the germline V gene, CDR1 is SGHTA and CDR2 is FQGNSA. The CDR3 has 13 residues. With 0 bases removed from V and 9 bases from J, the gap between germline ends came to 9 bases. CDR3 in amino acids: CASSLAEFGEQFF. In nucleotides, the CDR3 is TGTGCCAGCAGCTTAGCAGAGTTCGGTGAGCAGTTCTTC.

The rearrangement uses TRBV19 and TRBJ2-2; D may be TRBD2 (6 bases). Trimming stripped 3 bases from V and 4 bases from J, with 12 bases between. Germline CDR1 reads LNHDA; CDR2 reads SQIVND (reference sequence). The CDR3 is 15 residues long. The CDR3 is CASSMRREITGELFF. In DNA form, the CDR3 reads TGTGCCAGTAGTATGCGACGGGAGATCACCGGGGAGCTGTTTTTT.

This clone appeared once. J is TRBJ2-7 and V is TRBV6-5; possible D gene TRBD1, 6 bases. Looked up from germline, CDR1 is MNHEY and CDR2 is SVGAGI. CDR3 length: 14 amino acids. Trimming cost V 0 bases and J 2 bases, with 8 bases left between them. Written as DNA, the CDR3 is TGTGCCAGCAGTTACTCCCAGGGGCCCTACGAGCAGTACTTC. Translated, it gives CASSYSQGPYEQYF.

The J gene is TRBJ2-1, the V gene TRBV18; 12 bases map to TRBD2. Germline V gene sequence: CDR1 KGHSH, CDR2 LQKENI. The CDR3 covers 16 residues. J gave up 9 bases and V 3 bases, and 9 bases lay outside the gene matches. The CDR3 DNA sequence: TGTGCCAGCTCACCGACACTAGCGGGAGGTTCGAGTGAGCAGTTCTTC. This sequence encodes CASSPTLAGGSSEQFF.

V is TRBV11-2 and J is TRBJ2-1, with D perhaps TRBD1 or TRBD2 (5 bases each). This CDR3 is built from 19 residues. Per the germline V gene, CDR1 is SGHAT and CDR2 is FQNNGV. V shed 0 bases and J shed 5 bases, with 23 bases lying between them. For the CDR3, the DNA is TGTGCCAGCAGCTTAGATTGGGGCATTTACACCGTGGAGGACAATGAGCAGTTCTTC. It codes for CASSLDWGIYTVEDNEQFF.

The CDR3: CASSSTSGRATDTQYF. The CDR3 nucleotides read TGTGCCAGCAGTTCCACTAGCGGGAGGGCCACAGATACGCAGTATTTT. The V and J genes are TRBV6-6 and TRBJ2-3; 13 positions agree with TRBD2. Trimming cost V 4 bases and J 2 bases; bases outside gene matches: 3. The germline V gene has CDR1 MNHNY and CDR2 SVGAGI (reference sequence). CDR3 length: 16 residues.

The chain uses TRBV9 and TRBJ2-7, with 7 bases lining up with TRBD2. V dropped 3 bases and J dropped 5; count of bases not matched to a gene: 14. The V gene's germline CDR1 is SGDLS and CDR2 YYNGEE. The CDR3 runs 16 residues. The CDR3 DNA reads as TGTGCCAGCAGCGAGGAGGCCCTAGCGGCCGGGGACGAGCAGTACTTC. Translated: CASSEEALAAGDEQYF.

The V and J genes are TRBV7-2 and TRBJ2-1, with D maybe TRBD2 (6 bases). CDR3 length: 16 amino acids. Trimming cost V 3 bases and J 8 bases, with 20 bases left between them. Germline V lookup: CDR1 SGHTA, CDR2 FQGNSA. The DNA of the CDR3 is TGTGCCAGCAGCTTTTCCTCCGAGACTAGATTTTATGAGCAGTTCTTC. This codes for CASSFSSETRFYEQFF.

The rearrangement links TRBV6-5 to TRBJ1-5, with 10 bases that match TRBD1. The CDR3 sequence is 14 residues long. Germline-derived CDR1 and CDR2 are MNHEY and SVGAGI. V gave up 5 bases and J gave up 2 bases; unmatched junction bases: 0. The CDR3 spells CASSGTGGNQPQHF. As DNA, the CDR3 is TGTGCCAGCAGTGGGACAGGGGGCAATCAGCCCCAGCATTTT.

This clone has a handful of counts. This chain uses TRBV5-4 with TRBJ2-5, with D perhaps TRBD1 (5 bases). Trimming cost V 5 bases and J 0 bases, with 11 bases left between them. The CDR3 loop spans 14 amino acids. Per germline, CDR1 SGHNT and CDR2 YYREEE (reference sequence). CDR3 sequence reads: CASRQDRNQETQYF. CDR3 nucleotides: TGTGCCAGCAGGCAAGACAGAAACCAAGAGACCCAGTACTTC.

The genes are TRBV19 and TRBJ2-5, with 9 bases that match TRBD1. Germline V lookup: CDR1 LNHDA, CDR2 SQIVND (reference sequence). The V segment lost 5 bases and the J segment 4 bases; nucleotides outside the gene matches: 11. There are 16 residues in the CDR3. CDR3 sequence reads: CASSVLSGTGLETQYF. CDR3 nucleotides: TGTGCCAGTAGTGTACTATCCGGGACAGGGCTAGAGACCCAGTACTTC. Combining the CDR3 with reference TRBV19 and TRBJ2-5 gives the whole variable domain DGGITQSPKYLFRKEGQNVTLSCEQNLNHDAMYWYRQDPGQGLRLIYYSQIVNDFQKGDIAEGYSVSREKKESFPLTVTSAQKNPTAFYLCASSVLSGTGLETQYFGPGTRLLVL.

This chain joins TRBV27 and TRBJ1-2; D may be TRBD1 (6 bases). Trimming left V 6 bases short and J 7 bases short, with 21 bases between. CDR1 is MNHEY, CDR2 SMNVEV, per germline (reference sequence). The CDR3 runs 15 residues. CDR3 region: CASSEVAQGVGGYTF. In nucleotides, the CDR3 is TGTGCCAGCAGCGAGGTCGCACAGGGTGTCGGTGGCTACACCTTC.

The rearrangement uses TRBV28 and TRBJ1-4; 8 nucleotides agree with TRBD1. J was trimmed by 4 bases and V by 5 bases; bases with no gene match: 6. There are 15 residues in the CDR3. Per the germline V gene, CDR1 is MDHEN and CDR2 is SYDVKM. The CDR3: CASSTRTGINEKLFF. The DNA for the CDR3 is TGTGCCAGCAGTACTCGGACAGGGATTAATGAAAAACTGTTTTTT.

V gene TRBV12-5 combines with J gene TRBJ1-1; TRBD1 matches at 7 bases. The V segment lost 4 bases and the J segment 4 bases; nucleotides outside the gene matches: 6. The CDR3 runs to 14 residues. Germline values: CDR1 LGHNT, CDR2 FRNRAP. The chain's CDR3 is CASGSGGMSTEAFF. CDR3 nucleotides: TGTGCTAGTGGTTCAGGGGGGATGAGCACTGAAGCTTTCTTT.

CDR3 bases: TGTGCCAGCAGCCCGAGCGAGAGACGGCTCGAGCAGTACTTC. It specifies CASSPSERRLEQYF. This rearrangement joins TRBV11-2 to TRBJ2-7; D is uncertain. V was pared by 5 bases and J by 6 bases, with 17 bases between. From germline, CDR1 is SGHAT and CDR2 FQNNGV. The CDR3 has 14 residues. Drawing the rest from reference TRBV11-2 and TRBJ2-7, the complete variable domain is EAGVAQSPRYKIIEKRQSVAFWCNPISGHATLYWYQQILGQGPKLLIQFQNNGVVDDSQLPKDRFSAERLKGVDSTLKIQPAKLEDSAVYLCASSPSERRLEQYFGPGTRLTVT.

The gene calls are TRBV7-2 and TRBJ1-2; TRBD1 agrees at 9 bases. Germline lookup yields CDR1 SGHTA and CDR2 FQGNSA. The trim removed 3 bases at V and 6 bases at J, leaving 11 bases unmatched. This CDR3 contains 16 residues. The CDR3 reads CASSFRPGQGGHGYTF. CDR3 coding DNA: TGTGCCAGCAGCTTCAGACCGGGACAGGGAGGCCATGGCTACACCTTC.